This T cell receptor (beta chain) derives from a study of PD-1 blockade in classical Hodgkin lymphoma (dated by TCRdb to 2020 to 2022). The study in broad terms: Nivolumab dosing was 3 mg/kg intravenously every 2 weeks, continuing until either disease progression or unacceptable toxicity. A peripheral blood immune signature of response to PD-1 blockade in classical Hodgkin lymphoma was defined using TCR beta sequencing and CyTOF. What the research found in general, with its limitations: Baseline diversity similar to that of newly diagnosed patients was observed in trial patients achieving complete response, whereas significantly lower diversity was observed in partial responders and progressors. By C4D1, a significant rise was seen in CD4+ TCR diversity but not in CD8+ TCR diversity (p=0.0027 vs p=0.16), and the rise was most apparent among complete responders (p=0.02). The study covered only a single clinical trial cohort, and the causes of the repertoire differences, possibly disease activity or prior therapy, were still not defined. Patients starting nivolumab less than 1 year after ASCT had lower diversity and were excluded from later analyses to avoid confounding by immune reconstitution. Baseline TCR diversity was reported to be lower in newly diagnosed patients than in healthy donors, and even lower in relapsed/refractory patients.

The CDR1 and CDR2 encoded by the germline V gene are ENHRY and SYGVKD. The CDR3 sequence holds 14 residues, the cysteine and phenylalanine included. This entry keeps only the CDR3 DNA: 42 bases, framed from base 1. The junction carries 13 bases between V and J, which are trimmed by 0 bases and 8 bases respectively. Genomic DNA was extracted with the Qiagen DNeasy kit from unsorted PBMCs and from negatively selected CD4+ and CD8+ fractions. Using primers that anneal to V and J segments, immunoSEQ multiplex PCR amplified the TCR beta CDR3 regions. A synthetic immune receptor repertoire was used to minimize amplification bias, and remaining bias was computationally removed after sequencing. In the original analysis: Repertoire diversity was quantified as the Shannon entropy index using custom Python scripts. Unsorted, CD4+ and CD8+ repertoires were analyzed separately, except for combined analyses in which CD4+ and CD8+ sequences were merged in silico. Clonal expansion was defined as a frequency increase of at least 2-fold after treatment compared with C1D1, and clones undetected at baseline were assigned a pseudocount of 0.5. Singleton clones were defined as clones with 0 or 1 copy at C1D1, and non-singleton clones were defined as clones with 2 or more copies. Clones expanded in unsorted samples were assigned a CD4+, CD8+ or unknown annotation through matching of protein sequences in sorted samples from the same patient. Wilcoxon tests were applied to paired samples to test diversity changes from C1D1 to C4D1. Sourced from immuneACCESS, this table was stored by TCRdb with only in-frame sequences that have V and J called. A share of the clones is absent; for the studies checked, an unresolved V gene accounts for under half, and the remainder has no known explanation. D and trimming were read from the DNA, whereas the V and J calls and clone size are those reported in that table. This sample has tens of thousands of clones in its table, and about 90% of those were observed once. 10% of the sample lies in the top ten.

About this clone itself: Its cognate antigen has yet to be identified. Per-base quality was not reported, and no clone a single base away is much larger than it.

What the time point label conveys for this sample: cycle 4 day 1 (C4D1), after five to seven weeks of nivolumab. Every trial patient had relapsed following autologous stem cell transplantation, and prior brentuximab vedotin exposure was what differed among cohorts A, B and C. The trial cohort was composed of around 60 patients with relapsed/refractory classical Hodgkin lymphoma, for whom complete response, partial response or progressive disease was recorded as best overall response. Single-agent nivolumab was administered to trial patients in the multi-cohort phase II CheckMate 205 trial. An independent review committee assessed best overall response by applying the 2007 International Working Group response criteria. Trial PBMCs were collected just before the start of nivolumab (C1D1) and during therapy at cycle 2 day 1 and cycle 4 day 1. After peripheral blood was drawn into 8 mL Vacutainer Cell Preparation Tubes, PBMCs were isolated by centrifugation and then cryopreserved.

Here the sequenced sample was peripheral blood mononuclear cells (PBMCs), taken before the fourth cycle of nivolumab. This clonotype was obtained from a human donor with classical Hodgkin lymphoma. The chain uses TRBV10-3 and TRBJ1-1; TRBD1 is perhaps the D gene, given 6 matching bases. The sequenced DNA: TGTGCCATCAGTGAGTCGGGACAACGGTCAGAAGCTTTCTTT. It translates as CAISESGQRSEAFF.